Listed here is a single T cell receptor beta chain. This sample is drawn from a study of T cells in Graves' hyperthyroidism and ophthalmopathy. There were TCR beta CDR3 regions amplified from RNA transcripts. With the HTBI primer set, the TCR CDR3 went through a first round of RT-PCR. TCRdb redid the calling of the multiplex PCR reads with MiXCR, one entry per CDR3 protein. The sample holds fewer than 450,000 distinct CDR3 sequences, 15% to 20% seen once. Duration under 3 months, a NOSPECS grade of at least 4, and a Clinical Activity Score of at least 3 characterized the ophthalmopathy patients. Trimming removed 9 bases from V and 3 bases from J, with 17 bases in between. CDR3 length: 14 residues. Germline V gene sequence: CDR1 LNHDA, CDR2 SQIVND (reference sequence).

What was sequenced was blood. The chain uses TRBV19 and TRBJ1-1; the D gene is possibly TRBD1 (6 bases). The receptor's source is a man aged 18-30 years with Graves' ophthalmopathy. The CDR3 region has the DNA TGTGCCAGCACCCGCCCAGGGGCGGACACTGAAGCTTTCTTT. This sequence encodes CASTRPGADTEAFF.